The next 16 T cell receptor beta chains were all read from a single sample in a study of beta chain features in type 1 diabetes. Expressed TCRB transcripts got sequenced, as all isolated RNA was reverse transcribed. Some clones are missing from TCRdb's copy, which holds only in-frame ones; the method was immunoSEQ multiplex PCR. Of about 160,000 clones in the sample, around 8.5% were seen once. Sequencing was carried out using central memory CD4+ T cells from blood. These receptors all come from a man younger than 35 in good health.

This chain joins TRBV5-1 and TRBJ1-1, with unresolved D. Trimming removed 2 bases from V and 0 bases from J, with 14 bases in between. Germline-derived CDR1 and CDR2 are SGHRS and YFSETQ. The CDR3 totals 16 residues. CDR3 nucleotides: TGCGCCAGCAGCTTCTTGGGAGGCACAGTGAACACTGAAGCTTTCTTT. Translated, it gives CASSFLGGTVNTEAFF.

The rearrangement joins TRBV5-4 to TRBJ1-5; 8 nucleotides match TRBD1. V lost 2 bases, J lost 7 bases, and 5 bases stayed unmatched. Germline V gives CDR1 SGHNT, CDR2 YYREEE (reference sequence). The CDR3 has 14 amino acids. The chain's CDR3 is CASSFGQGGQPQHF. The CDR3 DNA sequence: TGTGCCAGCAGCTTCGGACAGGGAGGCCAGCCCCAGCATTTT.

V is TRBV5-4 and J is TRBJ1-1; tentative D call: TRBD1 (5 bases). V was clipped by 0 bases and J by 8 bases, with 14 bases between them. The CDR3 has 14 amino acids. Germline V gene sequence: CDR1 SGHNT, CDR2 YYREEE (reference sequence). The CDR3 coding sequence is TGTGCCAGCAGCTTGGAGGCCGGGGGACGAGAAGCTTTCTTT. Its translation: CASSLEAGGREAFF. The whole variable domain, remainder taken from reference TRBV5-4 and TRBJ1-1, is ETGVTQSPTHLIKTRGQQVTLRCSSQSGHNTVSWYQQALGQGPQFIFQYYREEENGRGNFPPRFSGLQFPNYSSELNVNALELDDSALYLCASSLEAGGREAFFGQGTRLTVV.

In this sample, this clone turned up many times. CDR3 residues: CASSGIDSGTGVSGYTF. CDR3 coding DNA: TGTGCCAGCAGCGGTATCGATTCTGGGACAGGGGTTTCTGGCTACACCTTC. The chain recombines TRBV9 with TRBJ1-2; 10 bases are a match to TRBD1. V was pared by 3 bases and J by 7 bases, with 15 bases of the junction left unmatched. CDR3 size: 17 residues. Germline V gene sequence: CDR1 SGDLS, CDR2 YYNGEE.

This clone was picked up a small number of times. This chain links TRBV25-1 with TRBJ2-5; 11 bases are shared with TRBD1. The CDR3 covers 16 residues. Germline V gene data show CDR1 as MGHDK and CDR2 as SYGVNS. Losses at the gene ends were 4 bases for V and 4 bases for J; bases not matched to a gene: 8. The CDR3 DNA reads TGTGCCAGCAGTGTGGAGGGACAGGGGGTTTTAGAGACCCAGTACTTC. Translating it yields CASSVEGQGVLETQYF.

The rearrangement links TRBV27 to TRBJ1-1; D is unclear. CDR1 and CDR2 (germline): MNHEY, SMNVEV (reference sequence). Trimming pared 8 bases from V and 1 base from J, leaving 14 bases between. The CDR3 extends over 14 amino acids. The CDR3 protein is CASGSRGRNTEAFF. The CDR3 nucleotides read TGTGCCAGCGGGAGCCGGGGTCGGAACACTGAAGCTTTCTTT.

V and J are TRBV7-2 and TRBJ1-1; 10 nucleotides agree with TRBD1. The CDR3 covers 17 residues. The V and J ends lost 1 base and 3 bases, in that order; junction bases with no gene match: 8. The V gene's germline CDR1 is SGHTA and CDR2 FQGNSA. CDR3 sequence: CASSLGKGTGEYTEAFF. For the CDR3, the DNA is TGTGCCAGCAGCTTAGGCAAGGGGACAGGGGAGTACACTGAAGCTTTCTTT.

This clone was seen many times. The gene calls are TRBV28 and TRBJ2-3, with TRBD2 identical over 9 bases. The length of the CDR3 is 14 residues. The germline gives CDR1 MDHEN, CDR2 SYDVKM. The V segment lost 8 bases and the J segment 6 bases; nucleotides outside the gene matches: 9. The CDR3 DNA sequence: TGTGCCAGCGGAACGGGACTAGCAACGGATACGCAGTATTTT. It translates to CASGTGLATDTQYF. The whole variable domain, filled in from reference TRBV28 and TRBJ2-3, reads DVKVTQSSRYLVKRTGEKVFLECVQDMDHENMFWYRQDPGLGLRLIYFSYDVKMKEKGDIPEGYSVSREKKERFSLILESASTNQTSMYLCASGTGLATDTQYFGPGTRLTVL.

The chain couples TRBV29-1 to TRBJ2-6; TRBD1 aligns across 7 bases. From germline, CDR1 is SQVTM and CDR2 ANQGSEA. The V and J ends lost 6 bases and 0 bases, in that order; junction bases with no gene match: 5. The CDR3 covers 15 residues. CDR3 sequence: CSVRDSPSGANVLTF. CDR3 sequence (DNA): TGCAGCGTCCGGGACAGTCCCTCTGGGGCCAACGTCCTGACTTTC. Based on the CDR3 plus reference TRBV29-1 and TRBJ2-6, the full variable domain is SAVISQKPSRDICQRGTSLTIQCQVDSQVTMMFWYRQQPGQSLTLIATANQGSEATYESGFVIDKFPISRPNLTFSTLTVSNMSPEDSSIYLCSVRDSPSGANVLTFGAGSRLTVL.

There are a few counts of this clone. This rearrangement joins TRBV5-1 to TRBJ1-4, with no clear D. The V and J ends lost 3 bases and 1 base respectively, with 7 bases between them. Germline values: CDR1 SGHRS, CDR2 YFSETQ. The CDR3 is 14 amino acids. The CDR3 sequence: CASSSTLTNEKLFF. CDR3 nucleotide sequence: TGCGCCAGCAGCTCGACACTAACTAATGAAAAACTGTTTTTT.

This clone has at least ten counts. The chain uses TRBV30 and TRBJ1-2, with D unresolved. The CDR3 consists of 12 residues. Germline values: CDR1 GTSNPN, CDR2 SVGIG (reference sequence). V lost 4 bases to trimming and J lost 0 bases, with 6 bases between them. The CDR3 DNA reads TGTGCCTGGACGCACACTAACTATGGCTACACCTTC. Protein sequence: CAWTHTNYGYTF.

This clone was seen more than once but under ten times. This chain connects TRBV7-2 to TRBJ2-7; 12 bases match TRBD2. Germline CDR1 is SGHTA and CDR2 is FQGNSA. The trim removed 2 bases at V and 5 bases at J, leaving 4 bases unmatched. The CDR3 is 15 amino acids. CDR3 coding DNA: TGTGCCAGCAGCTTAACCCTAGCGGGGGGGAACGAGCAGTACTTC. Its protein is CASSLTLAGGNEQYF.

The chain has TRBV6-5 and TRBJ2-5, with D possibly being TRBD1 (5 bases). Between the trimmed V and J ends, which lost 3 bases and 2 bases, there was a span of 10 bases. The V gene's germline CDR1 is MNHEY and CDR2 SVGAGI. This CDR3 has 14 residues. As DNA, the CDR3 is TGTGCCAGCAGTTATGACAGCTATCAAGAGACCCAGTACTTC. Translated: CASSYDSYQETQYF.

The chain joins TRBV5-8 to TRBJ1-2, with TRBD1 matching over 7 bases. Germline CDR1 and CDR2: SGHTS and YDEGEE. CDR3 length: 15 residues. With V trimmed by 5 bases and J by 4 bases, 11 bases remained unmatched. The CDR3 protein is CASRPGTASGYGYTF. The CDR3 DNA is TGTGCCAGCAGACCCGGGACAGCGAGCGGCTATGGCTACACCTTC.

This clone was detected only once. The chain uses TRBV19 and TRBJ1-1; 11 positions match TRBD1. The CDR3 contains 15 residues. With 11 bases clipped from V and 4 bases from J, the junction kept 12 bases outside the gene matches. CDR1 is LNHDA, CDR2 SQIVND, per germline (reference sequence). The CDR3 sequence: CAWSYAGTGGTEAFF. CDR3 nucleotide sequence: TGTGCCTGGAGTTACGCCGGGACAGGGGGCACTGAAGCTTTCTTT.

This clone came up a few times. The chain joins TRBV5-1 to TRBJ2-1; no clear D. V lost 4 bases to trimming and J lost 6 bases, with 14 bases between them. Germline assignment: CDR1 SGHRS and CDR2 YFSETQ. This CDR3 comprises 14 residues. CDR3 amino acids: CASSHTQAFNEQFF. The CDR3 DNA is TGCGCCAGCAGCCATACTCAGGCTTTCAATGAGCAGTTCTTC.